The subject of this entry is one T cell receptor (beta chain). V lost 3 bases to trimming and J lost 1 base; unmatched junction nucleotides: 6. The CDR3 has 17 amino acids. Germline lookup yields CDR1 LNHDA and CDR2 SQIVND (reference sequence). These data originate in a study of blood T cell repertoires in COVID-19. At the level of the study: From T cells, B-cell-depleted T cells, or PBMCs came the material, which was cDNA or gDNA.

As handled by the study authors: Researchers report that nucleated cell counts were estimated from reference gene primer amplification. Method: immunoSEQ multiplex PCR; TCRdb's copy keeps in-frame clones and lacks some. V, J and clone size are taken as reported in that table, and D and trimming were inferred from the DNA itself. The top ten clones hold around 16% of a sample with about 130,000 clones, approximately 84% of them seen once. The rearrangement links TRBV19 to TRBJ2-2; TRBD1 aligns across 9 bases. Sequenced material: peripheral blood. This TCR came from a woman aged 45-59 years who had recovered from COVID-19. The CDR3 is CASSIGTGQGNTGELFF. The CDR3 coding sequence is TGTGCCAGTAGTATCGGGACGGGACAGGGGAACACCGGGGAGCTGTTTTTT.